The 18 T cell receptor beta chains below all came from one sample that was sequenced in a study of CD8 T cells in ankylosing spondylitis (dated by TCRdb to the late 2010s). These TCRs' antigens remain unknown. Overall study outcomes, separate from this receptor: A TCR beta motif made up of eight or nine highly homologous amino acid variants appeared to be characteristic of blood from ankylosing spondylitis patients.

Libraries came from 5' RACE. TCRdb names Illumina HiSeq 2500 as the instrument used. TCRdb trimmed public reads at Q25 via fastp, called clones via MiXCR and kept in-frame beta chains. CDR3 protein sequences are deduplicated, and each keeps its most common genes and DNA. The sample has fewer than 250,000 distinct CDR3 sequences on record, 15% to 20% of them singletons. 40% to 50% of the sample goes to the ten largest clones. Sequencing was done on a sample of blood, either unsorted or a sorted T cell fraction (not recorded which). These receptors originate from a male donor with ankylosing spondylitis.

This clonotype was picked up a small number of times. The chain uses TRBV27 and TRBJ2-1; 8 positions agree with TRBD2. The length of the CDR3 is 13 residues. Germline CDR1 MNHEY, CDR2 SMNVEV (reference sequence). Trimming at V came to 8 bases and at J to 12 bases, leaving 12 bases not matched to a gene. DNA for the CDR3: TGTGCCAGCGGCCCCGGGACTAGTTTTGTGCAGTTCTTC. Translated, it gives CASGPGTSFVQFF.

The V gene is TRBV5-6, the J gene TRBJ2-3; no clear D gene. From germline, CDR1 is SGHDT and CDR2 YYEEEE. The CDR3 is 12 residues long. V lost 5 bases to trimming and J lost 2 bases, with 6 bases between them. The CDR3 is CASSYTTDTQYF. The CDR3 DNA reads TGTGCCAGCAGTTACACCACAGATACGCAGTATTTT.

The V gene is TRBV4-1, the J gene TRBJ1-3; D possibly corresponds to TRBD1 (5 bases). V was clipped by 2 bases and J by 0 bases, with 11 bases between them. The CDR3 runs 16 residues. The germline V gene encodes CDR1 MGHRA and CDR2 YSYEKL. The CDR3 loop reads CASSQPGGYSGNTIYF. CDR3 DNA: TGCGCCAGCAGCCAACCGGGGGGGTACTCTGGAAACACCATATATTTT.

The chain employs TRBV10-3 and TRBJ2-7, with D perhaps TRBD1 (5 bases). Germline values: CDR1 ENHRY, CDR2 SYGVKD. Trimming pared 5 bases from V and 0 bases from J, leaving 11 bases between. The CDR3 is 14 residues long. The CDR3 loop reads CAISFSDISYEQYF. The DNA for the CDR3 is TGTGCCATCAGTTTTTCGGACATCTCCTACGAGCAGTACTTC.

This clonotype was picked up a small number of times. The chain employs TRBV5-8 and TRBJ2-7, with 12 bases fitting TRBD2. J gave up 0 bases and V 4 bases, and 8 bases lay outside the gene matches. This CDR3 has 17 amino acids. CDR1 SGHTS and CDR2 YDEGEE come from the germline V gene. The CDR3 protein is CASSRRRTSGDSYEQYF. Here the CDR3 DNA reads TGTGCCAGCAGCCGCCGTAGGACTAGCGGGGACTCCTACGAGCAGTACTTC.

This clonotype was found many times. CDR3: CASRGGELFF. DNA for the CDR3: TGTGCCAGCAGGGGCGGGGAGCTGTTTTTT. The V and J genes are TRBV12-3 or TRBV12-4 and TRBJ2-2; no clear D. The CDR3 sequence is 10 residues long. V dropped 6 bases and J dropped 7 bases, with 3 bases sitting between them.

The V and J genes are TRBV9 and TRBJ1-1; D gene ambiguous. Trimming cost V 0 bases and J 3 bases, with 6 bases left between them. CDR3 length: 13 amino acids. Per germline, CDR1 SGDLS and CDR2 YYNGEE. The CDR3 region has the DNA TGTGCCAGCAGCGTAGGGAGCTACACTGAAGCTTTCTTT. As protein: CASSVGSYTEAFF.

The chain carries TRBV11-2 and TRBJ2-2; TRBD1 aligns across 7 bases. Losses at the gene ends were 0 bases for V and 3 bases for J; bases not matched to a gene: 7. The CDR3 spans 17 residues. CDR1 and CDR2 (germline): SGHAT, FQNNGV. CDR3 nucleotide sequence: TGTGCCAGCAGCTTAGATCTGGGACAGACTTACACCGGGGAGCTGTTTTTT. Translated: CASSLDLGQTYTGELFF.

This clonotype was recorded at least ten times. The CDR3 reads CSVETLDSYSNYGYTF. As DNA, the CDR3 is TGCAGCGTTGAGACGCTGGACAGCTATTCTAACTATGGCTACACCTTC. V gene TRBV29-1 combines with J gene TRBJ1-2; maybe TRBD1 (6 bases). V was trimmed by 3 bases and J by 0 bases, leaving 17 bases between them. The germline CDR1 and CDR2 sequences are SQVTM and ANQGSEA. The CDR3 consists of 16 residues.

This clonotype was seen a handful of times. CDR3 region: CASSQGSSEQYF. The CDR3 bases are TGTGCCAGCAGCCAAGGAAGCTCCGAGCAGTACTTC. The chain joins TRBV3-1 to TRBJ2-7, with no clear D. The ends were cut back, 1 base at V and 6 bases at J, with 7 bases in the middle. CDR3 length: 12 amino acids. Germline loops: CDR1 LGHDT, CDR2 YNNKEL (reference sequence).

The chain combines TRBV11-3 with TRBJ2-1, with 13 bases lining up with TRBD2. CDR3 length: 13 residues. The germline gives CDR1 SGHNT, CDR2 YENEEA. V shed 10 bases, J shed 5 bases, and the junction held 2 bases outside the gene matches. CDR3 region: CATGTSGNNEQFF. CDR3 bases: TGTGCCACCGGGACTAGCGGGAACAATGAGCAGTTCTTC.

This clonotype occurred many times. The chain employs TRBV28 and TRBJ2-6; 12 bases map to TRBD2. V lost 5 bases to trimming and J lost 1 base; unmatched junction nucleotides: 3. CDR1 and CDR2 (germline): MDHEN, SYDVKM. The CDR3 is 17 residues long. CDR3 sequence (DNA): TGTGCCAGCAGTCAAGGGACTAGCGGGTCTGGGGCCAACGTCCTGACTTTC. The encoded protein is CASSQGTSGSGANVLTF.

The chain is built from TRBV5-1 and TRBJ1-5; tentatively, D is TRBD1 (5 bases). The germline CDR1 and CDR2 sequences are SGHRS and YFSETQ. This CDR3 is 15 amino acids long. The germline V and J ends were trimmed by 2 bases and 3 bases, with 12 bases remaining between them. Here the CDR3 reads CASSFGGLDNQPQHF. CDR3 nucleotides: TGCGCCAGCAGCTTCGGGGGACTGGACAATCAGCCCCAGCATTTT.

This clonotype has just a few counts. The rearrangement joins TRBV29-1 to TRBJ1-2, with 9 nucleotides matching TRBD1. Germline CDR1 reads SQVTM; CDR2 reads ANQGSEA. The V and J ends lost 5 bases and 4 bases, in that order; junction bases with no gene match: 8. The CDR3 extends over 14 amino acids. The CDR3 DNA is TGCAGCGTTAACAGACAGGGGGTGAGCTATGGCTACACCTTC. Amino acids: CSVNRQGVSYGYTF.

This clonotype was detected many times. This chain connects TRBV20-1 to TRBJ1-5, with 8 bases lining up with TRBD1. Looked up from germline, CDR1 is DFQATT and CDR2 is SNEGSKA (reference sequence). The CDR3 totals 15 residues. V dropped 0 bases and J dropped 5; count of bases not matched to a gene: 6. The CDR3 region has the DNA TGCAGTGCTAGAGAGACAGGGGTAGCACATCAGCCCCAGCATTTT. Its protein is CSARETGVAHQPQHF.

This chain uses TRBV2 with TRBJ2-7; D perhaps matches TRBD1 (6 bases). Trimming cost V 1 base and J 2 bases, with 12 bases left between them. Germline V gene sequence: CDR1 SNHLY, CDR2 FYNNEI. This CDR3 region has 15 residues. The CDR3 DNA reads TGTGCCAGCAGTGAAGGGCCAGGGGCCCCCTACGAGCAGTACTTC. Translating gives CASSEGPGAPYEQYF.

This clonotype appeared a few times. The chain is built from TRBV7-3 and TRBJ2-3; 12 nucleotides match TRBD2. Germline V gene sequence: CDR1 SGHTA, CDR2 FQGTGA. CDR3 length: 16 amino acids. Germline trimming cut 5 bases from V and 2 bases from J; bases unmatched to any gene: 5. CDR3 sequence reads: CASSPGTSGYTDTQYF. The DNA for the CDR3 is TGTGCCAGCAGCCCCGGGACTAGCGGGTACACAGATACGCAGTATTTT.

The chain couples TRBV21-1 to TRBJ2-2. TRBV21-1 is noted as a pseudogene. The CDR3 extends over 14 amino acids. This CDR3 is CASSHPWVGRELFF. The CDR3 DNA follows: TGTGCCAGCAGTCATCCATGGGTGGGGAGGGAGCTGTTTTTT.